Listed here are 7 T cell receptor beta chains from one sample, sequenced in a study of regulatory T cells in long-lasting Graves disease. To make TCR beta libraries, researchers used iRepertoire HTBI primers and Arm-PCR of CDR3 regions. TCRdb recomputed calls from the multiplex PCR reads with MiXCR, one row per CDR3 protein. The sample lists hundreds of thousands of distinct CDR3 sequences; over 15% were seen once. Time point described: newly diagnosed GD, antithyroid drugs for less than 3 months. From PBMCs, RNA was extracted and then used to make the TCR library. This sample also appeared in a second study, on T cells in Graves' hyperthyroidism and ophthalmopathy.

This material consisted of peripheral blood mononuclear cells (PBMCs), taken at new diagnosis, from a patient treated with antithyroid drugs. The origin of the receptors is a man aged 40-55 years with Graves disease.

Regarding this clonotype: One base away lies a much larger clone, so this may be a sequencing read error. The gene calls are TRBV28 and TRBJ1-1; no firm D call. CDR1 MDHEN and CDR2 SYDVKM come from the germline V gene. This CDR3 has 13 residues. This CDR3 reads CASSWVGNAEAFF. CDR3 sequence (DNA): TGTGCCAGCAGTTGGGTAGGGAACGCTGAAGCTTTCTTT.

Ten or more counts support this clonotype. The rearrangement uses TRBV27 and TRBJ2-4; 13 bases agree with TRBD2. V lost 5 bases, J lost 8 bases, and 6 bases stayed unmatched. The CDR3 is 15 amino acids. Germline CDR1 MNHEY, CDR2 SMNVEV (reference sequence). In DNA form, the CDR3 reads TGTGCCAGCAGTCTTACTAGCGGGGGGGATTACATTCAGTACTTC. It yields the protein CASSLTSGGDYIQYF.

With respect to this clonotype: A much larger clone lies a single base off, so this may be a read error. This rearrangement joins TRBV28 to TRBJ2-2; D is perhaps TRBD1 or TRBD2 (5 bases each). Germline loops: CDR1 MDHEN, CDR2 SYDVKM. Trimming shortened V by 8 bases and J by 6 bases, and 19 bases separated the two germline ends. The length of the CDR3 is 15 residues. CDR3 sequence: CASSTHGARAGELFF. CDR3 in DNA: TGTGCCAGCTCCACACACGGGGCGCGGGCCGGGGAGCTGTTTTTT.

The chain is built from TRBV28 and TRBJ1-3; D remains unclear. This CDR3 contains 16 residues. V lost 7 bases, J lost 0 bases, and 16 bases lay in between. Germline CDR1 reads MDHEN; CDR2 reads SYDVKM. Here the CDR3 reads CASTPPPPFSGNTIYF. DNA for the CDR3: TGTGCCAGCACCCCTCCCCCACCGTTCTCTGGAAACACCATATATTTT.

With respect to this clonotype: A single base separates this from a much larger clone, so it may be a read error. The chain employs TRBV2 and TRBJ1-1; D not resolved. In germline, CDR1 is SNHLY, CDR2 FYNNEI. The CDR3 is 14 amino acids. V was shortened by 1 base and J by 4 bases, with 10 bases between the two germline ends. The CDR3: CASSEGGRSTEAFF. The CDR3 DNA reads TGTGCCAGCAGTGAAGGGGGTCGGAGCACTGAAGCTTTCTTT. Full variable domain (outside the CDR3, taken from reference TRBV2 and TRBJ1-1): EPEVTQTPSHQVTQMGQEVILRCVPISNHLYFYWYRQILGQKVEFLVSFYNNEISEKSEIFDDQFSVERPDGSNFTLKIRSTKLEDSAMYFCASSEGGRSTEAFFGQGTRLTVV.

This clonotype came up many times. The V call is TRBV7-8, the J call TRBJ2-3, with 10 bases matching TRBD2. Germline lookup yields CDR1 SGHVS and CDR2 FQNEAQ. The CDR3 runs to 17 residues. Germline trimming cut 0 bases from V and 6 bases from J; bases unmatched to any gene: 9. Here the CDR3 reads CASSLAWGSGGWDTQYF. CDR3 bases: TGTGCCAGCAGCTTAGCCTGGGGTAGCGGGGGGTGGGATACGCAGTATTTT.

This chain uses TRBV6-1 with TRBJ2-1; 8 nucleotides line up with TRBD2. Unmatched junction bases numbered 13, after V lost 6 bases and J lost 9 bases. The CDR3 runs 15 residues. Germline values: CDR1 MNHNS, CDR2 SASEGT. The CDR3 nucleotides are TGTGCCAGCAGCCTCTCACGGGGCGGGGGGCTTGAGCAGTTCTTC. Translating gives CASSLSRGGGLEQFF.